The 14 T cell receptor beta chains given below trace back to one sample, sequenced in a study of T-cell memory formation after mild COVID-19. TCRdb re-derived calls from the 5' RACE reads in MiXCR, one entry per CDR3 protein. In the table there are about 200,000 distinct CDR3 sequences, approximately 16% of which are singletons. Sequencing was performed on PBMCs or a T cell subset sorted from them (not recorded which). These receptor sequences come from an adult woman who had mild COVID-19 (a few samples of this study predate the infection). Cell type and time point are not known.

V gene TRBV7-9 combines with J gene TRBJ2-1, with a tentative D call TRBD2 (5 bases). V gave up 5 bases and J gave up 4 bases, with 9 bases separating them. The CDR3 is 13 amino acids. The germline V gene encodes CDR1 SEHNR and CDR2 FQNEAQ (reference sequence). CDR3: CASSHSGYNEQFF. Written as DNA, the CDR3 is TGTGCCAGCAGCCATTCGGGGTACAATGAGCAGTTCTTC. Drawing the rest from reference TRBV7-9 and TRBJ2-1, the complete variable domain is DTGVSQNPRHKITKRGQNVTFRCDPISEHNRLYWYRQTLGQGPEFLTYFQNEAQLEKSRLLSDRFSAERPKGSFSTLEIQRTEQGDSAMYLCASSHSGYNEQFFGPGTRLTVL.

The sample holds a few counts of this clonotype. This chain connects TRBV20-1 to TRBJ1-3; D is unresolved. Germline V gene lookup returns CDR1 DFQATT and CDR2 SNEGSKA (reference sequence). The V end was cut by 2 bases, the J end by 2 bases, with 10 bases between. The CDR3 runs to 14 residues. The CDR3 nucleotides read TGCAGTGCTAGAACCGCGGAGCCTGGAAACACCATATATTTT. Translating gives CSARTAEPGNTIYF.

The chain joins TRBV3-1 to TRBJ2-7; 8 bases are a match to TRBD2. The V segment lost 1 base and the J segment 3 bases; nucleotides outside the gene matches: 2. The germline V gene encodes CDR1 LGHDT and CDR2 YNNKEL (reference sequence). There are 14 residues in the CDR3. The CDR3 nucleotides read TGTGCCAGCAGCCAAGCGGGACTAGTCTACGAGCAGTACTTC. It encodes CASSQAGLVYEQYF.

The chain employs TRBV7-3 and TRBJ2-1; 9 nucleotides agree with TRBD2. In germline, CDR1 is SGHTA, CDR2 FQGTGA. The length of the CDR3 is 16 residues. V gave up 4 bases and J gave up 5 bases; unmatched junction bases: 9. The CDR3 here is CASSSPGTSRHNEQFF. CDR3 nucleotides: TGTGCCAGCAGCTCCCCCGGGACTAGCAGGCACAATGAGCAGTTCTTC.

This clonotype was recorded a few times. J is TRBJ2-3 and V is TRBV12-3 or TRBV12-4; either TRBD1 or TRBD2 may fit D (5 bases each). CDR3 length: 15 residues. V dropped 5 bases and J dropped 4 bases, with 16 bases sitting between them. In nucleotides, the CDR3 is TGTGCCAGCAGTCCGGGGCCTAAAAGGGCAGATACGCAGTATTTT. Encoded protein: CASSPGPKRADTQYF.

This clonotype appeared a few times. The chain has TRBV18 and TRBJ2-3; unclear D gene. Trimming took off 3 bases at V and 4 bases at J, with 11 bases between the two ends. This CDR3 contains 14 residues. Germline values: CDR1 KGHSH, CDR2 LQKENI. CDR3: CASSPLKSADTQYF. CDR3 in DNA: TGTGCCAGCTCACCCTTGAAGAGCGCAGATACGCAGTATTTT.

The sample holds a few counts of this clonotype. The chain uses TRBV7-2 and TRBJ1-5; D is perhaps TRBD1 (6 bases). The germline CDR1 and CDR2 sequences are SGHTA and FQGNSA. The CDR3 has 15 residues. V was trimmed by 5 bases and J by 4 bases, leaving 15 bases between them. The CDR3, as DNA: TGTGCCAGCAGCCTGCGCAGGGGCCCAAATCAGCCCCAGCATTTT. Amino acids: CASSLRRGPNQPQHF.

The rearrangement uses TRBV11-2 and TRBJ2-3; tentatively, D is TRBD1 (5 bases). The length of the CDR3 is 15 residues. CDR1 SGHAT and CDR2 FQNNGV come from the germline V gene. The V end was cut by 4 bases, the J end by 1 base, with 12 bases between. In DNA, the CDR3 is TGTGCCAGCAGCTCACGACGACAGCGCACAGATACGCAGTATTTT. It codes for CASSSRRQRTDTQYF.

The chain combines TRBV20-1 with TRBJ1-5; D is possibly TRBD1 (6 bases). Germline V CDR1 and CDR2: DFQATT, SNEGSKA (reference sequence). This CDR3 is built from 15 residues. This CDR3 reads CSAKRRGGSNQPQHF. CDR3 nucleotide sequence: TGCAGCGCAAAGCGCAGGGGAGGCAGCAATCAGCCCCAGCATTTT.

There are a few counts of this clonotype. V gene TRBV4-2 combines with J gene TRBJ2-5; tentatively, D is TRBD1 (5 bases). The CDR3 is made up of 16 amino acids. Between the trimmed V and J ends, which lost 1 base and 4 bases, there was a span of 16 bases. CDR1 is LGHNA and CDR2 is YNFKEQ in the germline V gene. The CDR3 here is CASSQVGRGVAETQYF. Written as DNA, the CDR3 is TGTGCCAGCAGCCAAGTTGGTAGGGGTGTTGCAGAGACCCAGTACTTC.

The table lists this clonotype with many counts. The chain links TRBV12-3 or TRBV12-4 to TRBJ2-3, with no clear D. Trimming pared 7 bases from V and 2 bases from J, leaving 10 bases between. CDR3 length: 13 residues. The CDR3 sequence is CASTQDNTDTQYF. The CDR3 DNA reads TGTGCCAGCACCCAAGACAACACAGATACGCAGTATTTT.

The V gene is TRBV9, the J gene TRBJ2-3; D ambiguous. The V gene lost 0 bases and the J gene lost 2 bases, with 16 bases spanning the gap. CDR3 size: 17 residues. Germline-derived CDR1 and CDR2 are SGDLS and YYNGEE. The CDR3 nucleotides read TGTGCCAGCAGCGTAGAGCCAGGTGATCTATCCACAGATACGCAGTATTTT. Encoded protein: CASSVEPGDLSTDTQYF.

The chain joins TRBV24-1 to TRBJ2-1; 11 bases align to TRBD1. V gave up 9 bases and J gave up 3 bases; unmatched junction bases: 3. CDR1 and CDR2 (germline): KGHDR, SFDVKD. The CDR3 length is 14 residues. The CDR3 nucleotides read TGTGCCACCGGCGGGACAGGGGGCTACAATGAGCAGTTCTTC. As protein: CATGGTGGYNEQFF.

A single count supports this clonotype. The rearrangement joins TRBV4-1 to TRBJ2-7, with TRBD1 as a possible D gene (5 bases). CDR1 and CDR2 (germline): MGHRA, YSYEKL. The CDR3 consists of 15 residues. The V end lost 1 base, the J end lost 4 bases, and 14 bases lay between the germline ends. CDR3 amino acids: CASSQAQGVGYEQYF. The DNA of the CDR3 is TGCGCCAGCAGCCAAGCCCAGGGTGTGGGATACGAGCAGTACTTC.